This T cell receptor beta chain was found in a study of cytomegalovirus exposure and HLA in healthy donors. Some clones are missing from TCRdb's copy, which holds only in-frame ones; the method was immunoSEQ multiplex PCR. The sample consists of approximately 100,000 clones, approximately 95% of them appearing once. The CDR3 consists of 14 residues. V gave up 5 bases and J gave up 3 bases; unmatched junction bases: 6. Germline V lookup: CDR1 LNHDA, CDR2 SQIVND (reference sequence). The material sequenced was PBMCs. The chain links TRBV19 to TRBJ1-2, with TRBD1 matching 7 bases. The TCR comes from a woman in her twenties or thirties in good health and CMV-seropositive. The CDR3 protein is CASSLTGADYGYTF. The CDR3 nucleotides are TGTGCCAGTAGTCTAACAGGGGCGGACTATGGCTACACCTTC. Drawing the rest from reference TRBV19 and TRBJ1-2, the complete variable domain is DGGITQSPKYLFRKEGQNVTLSCEQNLNHDAMYWYRQDPGQGLRLIYYSQIVNDFQKGDIAEGYSVSREKKESFPLTVTSAQKNPTAFYLCASSLTGADYGYTFGSGTRLTVV.